These 10 T cell receptor beta chains came from one sample sequenced in a study of blood T cell repertoires in COVID-19. Repertoires were generated with immunoSEQ multiplex PCR, while TCRdb's copy carries only in-frame clones and drops some. The data contain about 280,000 clones, approximately 89% of them singletons. Sequencing input: peripheral blood. Every receptor here comes from a man between 40 and 49 years old with active or convalescent COVID-19.

The V call is TRBV6-1, the J call TRBJ2-3; TRBD1 matches 10 bases. The trim removed 3 bases at V and 2 bases at J, leaving 2 bases unmatched. CDR3 length equals 15 residues. Germline-derived CDR1 and CDR2 are MNHNS and SASEGT. The chain's CDR3 is CASSEGQGFTDTQYF. CDR3 in DNA: TGTGCCAGCAGTGAGGGACAGGGGTTCACAGATACGCAGTATTTT.

This clone was observed a single time. The chain joins TRBV6-2 or TRBV6-3 to TRBJ1-5, with TRBD1 as a possible D gene (5 bases). The V gene's germline CDR1 is MNHEY and CDR2 SVGEGT. V was shortened by 2 bases and J by 3 bases, with 17 bases between the two germline ends. The CDR3 has 17 residues. Written as DNA, the CDR3 is TGTGCCAGCAGTTACGTTGTCCGTGGGGGGATCAATCAGCCCCAGCATTTT. This sequence encodes CASSYVVRGGINQPQHF.

The CDR3 region has the DNA TGTGCCAGCAGGTCGGGGCTAGCGGGGGGTAATGAGCAGTTCTTC. Its protein product is CASRSGLAGGNEQFF. The genes are TRBV6-5 and TRBJ2-1, with 11 bases aligning to TRBD2. V lost 6 bases and J lost 7; bases outside the gene matches: 8. Germline V gene lookup returns CDR1 MNHEY and CDR2 SVGAGI. The CDR3 runs to 15 residues.

This clone was seen only once. This chain links TRBV19 with TRBJ1-3; D unclear. The ends were cut back, 5 bases at V and 9 bases at J, with 23 bases in the middle. The CDR3 spans 16 residues. The germline gives CDR1 LNHDA, CDR2 SQIVND (reference sequence). CDR3 residues: CASSQDSMGVGSTIYF. The CDR3 bases are TGTGCCAGTAGTCAAGACTCCATGGGCGTCGGGAGCACCATATATTTT. Drawing the rest from reference TRBV19 and TRBJ1-3, the complete variable domain is DGGITQSPKYLFRKEGQNVTLSCEQNLNHDAMYWYRQDPGQGLRLIYYSQIVNDFQKGDIAEGYSVSREKKESFPLTVTSAQKNPTAFYLCASSQDSMGVGSTIYFGEGSWLTVV.

The genes are TRBV6-5 and TRBJ1-1, with D hard to call. Germline V lookup: CDR1 MNHEY, CDR2 SVGAGI. The CDR3 consists of 13 residues. With 10 bases removed from V and 1 base from J, the gap between germline ends came to 13 bases. The CDR3 DNA follows: TGTGCCACCTCGTTCACAGAGAACACTGAAGCTTTCTTT. Its translation: CATSFTENTEAFF.

This chain links TRBV5-8 with TRBJ1-4; 7 bases agree with TRBD1. Germline values: CDR1 SGHTS, CDR2 YDEGEE. The CDR3 totals 13 residues. V was clipped by 4 bases and J by 7 bases; unmatched bases: 4. The CDR3 nucleotides read TGTGCCAGCAGCGACAGGACAGGTGAAAAACTGTTTTTT. Protein product: CASSDRTGEKLFF.

The chain joins TRBV13 to TRBJ2-7, with 8 nucleotides matching TRBD1. The junction had 5 bases not matched to a gene; V was cut back by 1 base and J by 3 bases. The CDR3 loop spans 15 amino acids. Germline lookup yields CDR1 PRHDT and CDR2 FYEKMQ (reference sequence). DNA for the CDR3: TGTGCCAGCAGCTTAGAGGGGACAGGAGACTACGAGCAGTACTTC. Its translation is CASSLEGTGDYEQYF.

CDR3 sequence reads: CASGPQVGTEAFF. CDR3 sequence (DNA): TGTGCTAGTGGTCCACAGGTCGGCACTGAAGCTTTCTTT. The chain links TRBV12-5 to TRBJ1-1; perhaps TRBD1 as D (5 bases). The CDR3 is 13 amino acids. Germline lookup yields CDR1 LGHNT and CDR2 FRNRAP. The V end lost 5 bases, the J end lost 4 bases, and 11 bases lay between the germline ends.

The chain employs TRBV28 and TRBJ1-3; D possibly corresponds to TRBD1 (6 bases). CDR3 size: 13 residues. Trimming took off 10 bases at V and 0 bases at J, with 10 bases between the two ends. Germline V CDR1 and CDR2: MDHEN, SYDVKM. The CDR3: CATTGFSGNTIYF. CDR3 bases: TGTGCCACTACAGGGTTCTCTGGAAACACCATATATTTT.

This chain connects TRBV4-1 to TRBJ1-2, with 7 bases matching TRBD1. CDR3 length: 17 residues. CDR1 and CDR2 (germline): MGHRA, YSYEKL. V trimming: 0 bases; J trimming: 4 bases; junction bases outside the gene matches: 11. The CDR3 here is CASSQEGEGQNVYGYTF. As DNA, the CDR3 is TGCGCCAGCAGCCAAGAGGGAGAGGGACAGAACGTCTATGGCTACACCTTC.